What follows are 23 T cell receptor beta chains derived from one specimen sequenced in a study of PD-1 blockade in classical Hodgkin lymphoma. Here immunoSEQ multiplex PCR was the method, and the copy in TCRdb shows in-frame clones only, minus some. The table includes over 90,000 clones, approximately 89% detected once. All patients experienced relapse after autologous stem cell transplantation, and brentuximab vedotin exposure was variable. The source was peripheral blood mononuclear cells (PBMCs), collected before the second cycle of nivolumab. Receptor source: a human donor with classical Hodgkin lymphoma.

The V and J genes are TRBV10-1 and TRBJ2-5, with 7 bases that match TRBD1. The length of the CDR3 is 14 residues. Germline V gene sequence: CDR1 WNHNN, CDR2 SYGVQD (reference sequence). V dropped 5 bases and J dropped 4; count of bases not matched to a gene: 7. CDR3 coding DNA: TGCGCCAGCAGTACGAGGGGGCCAGGAGAGACCCAGTACTTC. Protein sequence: CASSTRGPGETQYF.

CDR3 DNA: TGCAGTGCTAGTATCGGGATCCAGTACTTC. This gives the protein CSASIGIQYF. V gene TRBV20-1 combines with J gene TRBJ2-4; TRBD2 is a possible D gene (5 bases). The CDR3 is 10 amino acids. From germline, CDR1 is DFQATT and CDR2 SNEGSKA (reference sequence). With 3 bases removed from V and 13 bases from J, the gap between germline ends came to 10 bases.

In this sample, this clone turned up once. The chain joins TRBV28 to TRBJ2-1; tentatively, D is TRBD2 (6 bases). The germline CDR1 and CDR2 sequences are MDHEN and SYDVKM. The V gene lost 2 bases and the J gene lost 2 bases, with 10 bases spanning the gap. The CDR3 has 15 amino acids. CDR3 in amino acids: CASSLAGTPYNEQFF. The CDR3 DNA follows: TGTGCCAGCAGTTTAGCGGGAACCCCCTACAATGAGCAGTTCTTC.

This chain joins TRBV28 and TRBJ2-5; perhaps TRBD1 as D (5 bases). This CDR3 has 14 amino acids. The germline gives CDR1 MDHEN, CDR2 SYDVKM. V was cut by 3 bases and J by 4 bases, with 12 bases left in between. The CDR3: CASSFVGQGETQYF. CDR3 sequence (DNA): TGTGCCAGCAGTTTTGTGGGCCAGGGAGAGACCCAGTACTTC.

CDR3 region: CASKGGMNTEAFF. CDR3 sequence (DNA): TGTGCCAGCAAGGGCGGAATGAACACTGAAGCTTTCTTT. J is TRBJ1-1 and V is TRBV2; D gene uncertain. Germline CDR1 and CDR2: SNHLY and FYNNEI. V lost 7 bases and J lost 0, with 9 bases in between. The CDR3 runs 13 residues.

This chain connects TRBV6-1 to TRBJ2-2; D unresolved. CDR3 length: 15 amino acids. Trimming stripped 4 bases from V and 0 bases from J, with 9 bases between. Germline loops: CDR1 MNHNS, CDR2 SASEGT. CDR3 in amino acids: CASSVRNANTGELFF. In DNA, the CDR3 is TGTGCCAGCAGTGTCAGGAACGCGAACACCGGGGAGCTGTTTTTT.

The CDR3 reads CASSEDSVQPQHF. Written as DNA, the CDR3 is TGTGCCAGCAGTGAGGACAGTGTTCAGCCCCAGCATTTT. The chain uses TRBV6-1 and TRBJ1-5, with D maybe TRBD1 (6 bases). Per germline, CDR1 MNHNS and CDR2 SASEGT. This CDR3 is built from 13 residues. V dropped 3 bases and J dropped 6 bases, with 9 bases sitting between them.

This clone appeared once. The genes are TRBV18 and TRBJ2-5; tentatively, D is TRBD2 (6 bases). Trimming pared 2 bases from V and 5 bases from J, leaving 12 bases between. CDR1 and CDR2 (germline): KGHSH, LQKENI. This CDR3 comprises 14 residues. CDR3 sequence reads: CASSPRDSGETQYF. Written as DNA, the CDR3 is TGTGCCAGCTCACCAAGGGACTCCGGCGAGACCCAGTACTTC. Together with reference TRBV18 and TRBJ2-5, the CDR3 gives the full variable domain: NAGVMQNPRHLVRRRGQEARLRCSPMKGHSHVYWYRQLPEEGLKFMVYLQKENIIDESGMPKERFSAEFPKEGPSILRIQQVVRGDSAAYFCASSPRDSGETQYFGPGTRLLVL.

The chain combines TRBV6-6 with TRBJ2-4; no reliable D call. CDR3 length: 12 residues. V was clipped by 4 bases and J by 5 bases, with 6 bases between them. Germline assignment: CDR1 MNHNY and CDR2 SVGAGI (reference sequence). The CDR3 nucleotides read TGTGCCAGCAGTTTGCCAGAAAACATTCAGTACTTC. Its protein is CASSLPENIQYF.

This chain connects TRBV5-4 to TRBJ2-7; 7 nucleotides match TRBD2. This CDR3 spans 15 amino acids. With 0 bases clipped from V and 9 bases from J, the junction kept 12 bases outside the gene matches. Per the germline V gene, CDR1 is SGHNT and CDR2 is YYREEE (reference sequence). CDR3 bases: TGTGCCAGCAGCTTGGAAAACTCAGCGGGAAAGTGGCAGTACTTC. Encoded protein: CASSLENSAGKWQYF.

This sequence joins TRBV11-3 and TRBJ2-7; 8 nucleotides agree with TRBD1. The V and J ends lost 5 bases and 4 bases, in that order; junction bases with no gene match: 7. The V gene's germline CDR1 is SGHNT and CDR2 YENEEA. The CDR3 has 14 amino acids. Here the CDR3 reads CASSAKDRDYEQYF. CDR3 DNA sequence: TGTGCCAGCAGCGCTAAGGACAGGGATTACGAGCAGTACTTC. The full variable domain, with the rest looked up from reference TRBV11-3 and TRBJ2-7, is EAGVVQSPRYKIIEKKQPVAFWCNPISGHNTLYWYLQNLGQGPELLIRYENEEAVDDSQLPKDRFSAERLKGVDSTLKIQPAELGDSAVYLCASSAKDRDYEQYFGPGTRLTVT.

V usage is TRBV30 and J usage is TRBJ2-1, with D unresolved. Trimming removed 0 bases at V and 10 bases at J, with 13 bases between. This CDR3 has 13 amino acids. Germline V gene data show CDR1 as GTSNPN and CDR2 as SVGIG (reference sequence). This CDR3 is CAWSVSSLGEQFF. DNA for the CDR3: TGTGCCTGGAGTGTTTCCTCACTCGGGGAGCAGTTCTTC. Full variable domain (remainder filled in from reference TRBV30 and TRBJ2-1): SQTIHQWPATLVQPVGSPLSLECTVEGTSNPNLYWYRQAAGRGLQLLFYSVGIGQISSEVPQNLSASRPQDRQFILSSKKLLLSDSGFYLCAWSVSSLGEQFFGPGTRLTVL.

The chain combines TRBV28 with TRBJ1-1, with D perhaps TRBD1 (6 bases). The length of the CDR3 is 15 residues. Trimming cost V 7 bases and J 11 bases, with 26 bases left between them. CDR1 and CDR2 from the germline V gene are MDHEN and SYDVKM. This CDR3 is CASTKPTGASFVAFF. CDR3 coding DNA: TGTGCCAGCACCAAACCGACAGGCGCCTCTTTCGTTGCTTTCTTT.

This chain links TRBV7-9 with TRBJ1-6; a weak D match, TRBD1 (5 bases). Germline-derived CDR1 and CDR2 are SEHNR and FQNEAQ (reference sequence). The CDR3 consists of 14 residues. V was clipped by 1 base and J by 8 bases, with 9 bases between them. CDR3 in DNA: TGTGCCAGCAGCTTAGGGGGGGTACATTCACCCCTCCACTTT. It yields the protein CASSLGGVHSPLHF.

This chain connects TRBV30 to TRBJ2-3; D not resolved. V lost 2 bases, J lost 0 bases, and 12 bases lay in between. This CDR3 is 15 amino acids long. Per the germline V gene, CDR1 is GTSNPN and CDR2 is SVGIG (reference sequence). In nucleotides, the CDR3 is TGTGCCTGGAGTATGCGGCTACCGAGCACAGATACGCAGTATTTT. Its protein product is CAWSMRLPSTDTQYF.

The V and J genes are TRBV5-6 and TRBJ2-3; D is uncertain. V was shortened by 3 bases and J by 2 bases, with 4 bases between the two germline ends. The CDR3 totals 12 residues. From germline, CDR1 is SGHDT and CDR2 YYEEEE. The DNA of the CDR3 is TGTGCCAGCAGCTGGTACACAGATACGCAGTATTTT. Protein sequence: CASSWYTDTQYF.

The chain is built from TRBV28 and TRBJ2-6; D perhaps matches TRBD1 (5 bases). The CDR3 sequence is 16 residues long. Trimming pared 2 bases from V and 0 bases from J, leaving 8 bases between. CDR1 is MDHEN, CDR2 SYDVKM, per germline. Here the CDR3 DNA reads TGTGCCAGCAGTTTAAGGGGCCTCTCTGGGGCCAACGTCCTGACTTTC. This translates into CASSLRGLSGANVLTF.

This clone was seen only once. CDR3 loop: CASRSTVYEQYF. The CDR3 bases are TGCGCCAGCAGGAGTACAGTATACGAGCAGTACTTC. The chain has TRBV5-1 and TRBJ2-7; D is ambiguous. Germline V gene data show CDR1 as SGHRS and CDR2 as YFSETQ. This CDR3 region has 12 residues. V shed 5 bases and J shed 4 bases, with 10 bases lying between them.

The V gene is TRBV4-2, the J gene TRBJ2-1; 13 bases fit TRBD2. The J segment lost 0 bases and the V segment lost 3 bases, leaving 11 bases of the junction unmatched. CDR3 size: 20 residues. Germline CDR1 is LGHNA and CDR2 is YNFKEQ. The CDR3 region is CASSHLSLAGGPSSYNEQFF. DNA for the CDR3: TGTGCCAGCAGCCACCTCTCACTAGCGGGGGGGCCAAGCTCCTACAATGAGCAGTTCTTC.

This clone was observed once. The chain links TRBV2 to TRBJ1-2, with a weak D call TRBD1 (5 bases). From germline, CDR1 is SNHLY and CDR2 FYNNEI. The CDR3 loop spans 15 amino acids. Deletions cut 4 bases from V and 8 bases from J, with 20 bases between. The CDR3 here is CASSVLTGTAGGYTF. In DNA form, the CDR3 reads TGTGCCAGCAGTGTGCTTACCGGGACCGCCGGGGGCTACACCTTC.

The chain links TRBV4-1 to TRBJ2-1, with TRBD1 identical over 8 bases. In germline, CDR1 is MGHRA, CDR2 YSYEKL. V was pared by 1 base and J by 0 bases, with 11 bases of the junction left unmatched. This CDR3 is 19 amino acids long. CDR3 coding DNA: TGCGCCAGCAGCCAAGCTGTAGGGACAGGAACCCTCTCCTACAATGAGCAGTTCTTC. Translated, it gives CASSQAVGTGTLSYNEQFF.

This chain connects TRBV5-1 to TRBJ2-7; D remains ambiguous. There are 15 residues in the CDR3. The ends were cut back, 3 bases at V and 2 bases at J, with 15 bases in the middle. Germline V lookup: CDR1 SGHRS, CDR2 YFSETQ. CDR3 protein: CASSSQAAGTYEQYF. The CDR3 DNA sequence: TGCGCCAGCAGCTCCCAGGCCGCCGGAACCTACGAGCAGTACTTC. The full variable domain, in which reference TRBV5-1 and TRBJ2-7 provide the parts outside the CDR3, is KAGVTQTPRYLIKTRGQQVTLSCSPISGHRSVSWYQQTPGQGLQFLFEYFSETQRNKGNFPGRFSGRQFSNSRSEMNVSTLELGDSALYLCASSSQAAGTYEQYFGPGTRLTVT.

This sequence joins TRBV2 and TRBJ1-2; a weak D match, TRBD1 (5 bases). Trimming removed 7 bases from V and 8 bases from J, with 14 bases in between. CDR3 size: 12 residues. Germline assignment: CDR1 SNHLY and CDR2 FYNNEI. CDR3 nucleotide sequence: TGTGCCAGCATTGGAACCCCAGGGGGCTACACCTTC. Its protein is CASIGTPGGYTF. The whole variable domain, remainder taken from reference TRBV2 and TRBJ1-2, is EPEVTQTPSHQVTQMGQEVILRCVPISNHLYFYWYRQILGQKVEFLVSFYNNEISEKSEIFDDQFSVERPDGSNFTLKIRSTKLEDSAMYFCASIGTPGGYTFGSGTRLTVV.